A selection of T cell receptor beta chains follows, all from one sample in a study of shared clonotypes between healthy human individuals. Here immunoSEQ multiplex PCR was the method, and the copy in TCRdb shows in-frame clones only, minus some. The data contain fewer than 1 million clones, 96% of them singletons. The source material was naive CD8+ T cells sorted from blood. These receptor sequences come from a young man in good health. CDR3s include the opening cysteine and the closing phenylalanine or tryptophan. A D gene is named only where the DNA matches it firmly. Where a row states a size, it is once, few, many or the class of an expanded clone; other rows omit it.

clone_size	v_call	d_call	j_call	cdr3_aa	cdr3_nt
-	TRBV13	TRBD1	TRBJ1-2	CASSRDRGLNYGYTF	TGTGCCAGCAGCCGGGACAGGGGCCTTAACTATGGCTACACCTTC
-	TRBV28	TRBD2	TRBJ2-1	CASSAIGLGHNEQFF	TGTGCCAGCAGCGCTATAGGACTAGGACACAATGAGCAGTTCTTC
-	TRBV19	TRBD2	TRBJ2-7	CASSAPSGEPYEQYF	TGTGCCAGTTCGGCGCCTAGCGGGGAACCCTACGAGCAGTACTTC
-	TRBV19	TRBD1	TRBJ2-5	CATSGQQRVGQYF	TGTGCCACCTCGGGACAGCAAAGAGTGGGCCAGTACTTC
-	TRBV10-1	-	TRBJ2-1	CASSDRRPPNDNEQFF	TGCGCCAGCAGTGACCGGAGACCCCCCAACGACAATGAGCAGTTCTTC
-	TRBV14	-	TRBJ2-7	CASSHYDSYSPYEQYF	TGTGCCAGCAGCCATTACGACAGCTACTCCCCTTACGAGCAGTACTTC
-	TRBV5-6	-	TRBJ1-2	CASSFGLGYTF	TGTGCCAGCAGCTTTGGACTTGGCTACACCTTC
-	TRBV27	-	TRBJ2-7	CASKPVGSVYEQYF	TGTGCCAGCAAGCCCGTGGGGAGTGTCTACGAGCAGTACTTC
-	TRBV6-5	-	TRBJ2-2	CASSYDGEAGELFF	TGTGCCAGCAGTTACGATGGGGAAGCCGGGGAGCTGTTTTTT
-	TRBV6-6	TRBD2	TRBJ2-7	CASSQGLAGGSYEQYF	TGTGCCAGCAGTCAGGGACTAGCGGGAGGCTCCTACGAGCAGTACTTC
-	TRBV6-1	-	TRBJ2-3	CASSEALGIVPDTQYF	TGTGCCAGCAGTGAAGCTCTCGGGATAGTCCCAGATACGCAGTATTTT
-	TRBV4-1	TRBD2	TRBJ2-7	CASSPDSGLAGVNEQYF	TGCGCCAGCAGCCCAGATTCGGGACTAGCGGGAGTGAACGAGCAGTACTTC
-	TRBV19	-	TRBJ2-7	CASSTQGRGTYEQYF	TGTGCCAGTAGCACACAGGGGAGGGGGACCTACGAGCAGTACTTC
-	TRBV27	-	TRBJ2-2	CASSLLRELGELFF	TGTGCCAGCAGTTTATTGCGCGAACTGGGGGAGCTGTTTTTT
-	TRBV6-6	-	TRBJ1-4	CASSYRPSDEKLFF	TGTGCCAGCAGTTACCGCCCGTCGGATGAAAAACTGTTTTTT
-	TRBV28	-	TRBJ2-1	CASSFLGSYNEQFF	TGTGCCAGCAGTTTTCTAGGTTCCTACAATGAGCAGTTCTTC
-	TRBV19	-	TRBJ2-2	CASKRQTWGTGELFF	TGTGCCAGTAAACGGCAGACCTGGGGCACCGGGGAGCTGTTTTTT
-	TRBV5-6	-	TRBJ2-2	CASSFAGRTGELFF	TGTGCCAGCAGCTTTGCGGGGCGAACCGGGGAGCTGTTTTTT
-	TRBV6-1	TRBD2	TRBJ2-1	CASSEFRTSASYNEQFF	TGTGCCAGCAGTGAATTCCGGACTAGCGCGTCCTACAATGAGCAGTTCTTC
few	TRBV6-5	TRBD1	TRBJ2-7	CASSYSAGGYEQYF	TGTGCCAGCAGTTACTCGGCAGGGGGCTACGAGCAGTACTTC
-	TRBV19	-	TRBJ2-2	CASSIVRAATGELFF	TGTGCCAGTAGTATTGTTCGAGCAGCCACCGGGGAGCTGTTTTTT
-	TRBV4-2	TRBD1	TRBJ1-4	CASSQDRQGPHEKLFF	TGTGCCAGCAGCCAAGATAGACAGGGACCCCACGAAAAACTGTTTTTT
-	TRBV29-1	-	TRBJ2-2	CSAEEGLSGELFF	TGCAGCGCCGAGGAGGGGTTGAGCGGGGAGCTGTTTTTT
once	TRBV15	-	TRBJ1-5	CATKNFDQPQHF	TGTGCCACAAAGAACTTCGATCAGCCCCAGCATTTT
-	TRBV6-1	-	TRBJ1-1	CASSSLGPGAFF	TGTGCCAGCAGTAGTCTGGGCCCCGGGGCTTTCTTT
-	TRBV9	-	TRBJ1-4	CASSDGDGINEKLFF	TGTGCCAGCAGCGACGGGGACGGGATTAATGAAAAACTGTTTTTT
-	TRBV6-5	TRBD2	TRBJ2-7	CASSPLSGSSYEQYF	TGTGCCAGCAGCCCCCTTAGCGGGAGCTCCTACGAGCAGTACTTC
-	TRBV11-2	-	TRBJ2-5	CASSIGTVGVETQYF	TGTGCCAGCAGCATAGGGACGGTCGGGGTAGAGACCCAGTACTTC
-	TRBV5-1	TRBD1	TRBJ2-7	CASSPDGGAGGYEQYF	TGCGCCAGCAGCCCTGATGGGGGCGCAGGGGGCTACGAGCAGTACTTC
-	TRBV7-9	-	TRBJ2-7	CASSPGTYYSYEQYF	TGTGCCAGCAGCCCCGGGACGTACTACTCCTACGAGCAGTACTTC
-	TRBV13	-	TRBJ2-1	CASSLGYNEQFF	TGTGCCAGCAGCTTAGGTTACAATGAGCAGTTCTTC
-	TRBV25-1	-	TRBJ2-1	CASSELGEDEQFF	TGTGCCAGCAGTGAACTAGGCGAAGATGAGCAGTTCTTC
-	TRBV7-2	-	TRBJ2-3	CASSSPEGGADTQYF	TGTGCCAGCAGCAGCCCGGAGGGAGGCGCAGATACGCAGTATTTT
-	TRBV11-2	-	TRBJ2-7	CASSSAEPPYEQYF	TGTGCCAGCAGCTCAGCGGAACCTCCCTACGAGCAGTACTTC
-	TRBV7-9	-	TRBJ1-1	CASSSPGRGTEAFF	TGTGCCAGCAGCTCGCCGGGGCGGGGAACTGAAGCTTTCTTT
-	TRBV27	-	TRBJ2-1	CASPQGAELGSYNEQFF	TGTGCCAGCCCGCAGGGCGCGGAGCTAGGCTCCTACAATGAGCAGTTCTTC
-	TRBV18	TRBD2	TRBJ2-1	CASSPRLAGVDNEQFF	TGTGCCAGCTCACCCCGACTAGCGGGAGTTGACAATGAGCAGTTCTTC
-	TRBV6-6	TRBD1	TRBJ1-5	CASSYTGGNQPQHF	TGTGCCAGCAGTTATACAGGGGGGAATCAGCCCCAGCATTTT
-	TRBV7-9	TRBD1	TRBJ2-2	CASSLGGQGARTGELFF	TGTGCCAGCAGCTTAGGAGGACAGGGTGCGCGCACCGGGGAGCTGTTTTTT
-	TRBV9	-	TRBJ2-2	CASSPMAGELFF	TGTGCCAGCAGCCCTATGGCCGGGGAGCTGTTTTTT
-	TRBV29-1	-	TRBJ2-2	CSVDSRVPGELFF	TGCAGCGTTGATTCCCGGGTCCCCGGGGAGCTGTTTTTT
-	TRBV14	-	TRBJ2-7	CASSHHTGTELSYEQYF	TGTGCCAGCAGCCACCACACTGGAACAGAACTCTCCTACGAGCAGTACTTC
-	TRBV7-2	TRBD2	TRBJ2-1	CASSSPGLAAYNEQFF	TGTGCCAGCAGCTCACCGGGACTAGCGGCCTACAATGAGCAGTTCTTC
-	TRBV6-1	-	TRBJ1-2	CASSELPGITNYGYTF	TGTGCCAGCAGTGAACTGCCCGGGATAACTAACTATGGCTACACCTTC
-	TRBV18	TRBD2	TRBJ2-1	CASSPYDGTSGVGNEQFF	TGTGCCAGCTCACCCTACGACGGGACTAGCGGAGTAGGGAATGAGCAGTTCTTC
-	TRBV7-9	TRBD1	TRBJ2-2	CASRNPGGTETGELFF	TGTGCCAGCAGGAACCCAGGGGGAACAGAGACTGGGGAGCTGTTTTTT
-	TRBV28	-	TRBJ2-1	CASSQWSDRKDCNEQFF	TGTGCCAGCAGCCAATGGTCGGACCGTAAAGATTGCAATGAGCAGTTCTTC
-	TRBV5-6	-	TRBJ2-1	CASSLGGGEQFF	TGTGCCAGCAGCTTGGGGGGAGGTGAGCAGTTCTTC
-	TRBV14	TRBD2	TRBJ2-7	CASSQDPRGLTYEQYF	TGTGCCAGCAGCCAAGATCCTCGGGGACTAACCTACGAGCAGTACTTC
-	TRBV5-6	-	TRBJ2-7	CASSLSQEDEQYF	TGTGCCAGCAGCTTGTCCCAGGAGGACGAGCAGTACTTC
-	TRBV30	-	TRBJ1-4	CAWSDLRTETATNEKLFF	TGTGCCTGGAGTGACCTCCGGACAGAAACAGCAACTAATGAAAAACTGTTTTTT
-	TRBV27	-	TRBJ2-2	CASSLLSGELFF	TGTGCCAGCAGTTTACTCTCCGGGGAGCTGTTTTTT
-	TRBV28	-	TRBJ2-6	CASIPTKGGPSSGANVLTF	TGTGCCAGCATCCCAACCAAGGGAGGCCCGAGCTCTGGGGCCAACGTCCTGACTTTC
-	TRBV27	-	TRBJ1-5	CASSFAGTGGNQPQHF	TGTGCCAGCAGTTTCGCAGGGACGGGTGGCAATCAGCCCCAGCATTTT
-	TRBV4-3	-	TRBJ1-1	CASSQAGAGRTEAFF	TGCGCCAGCAGCCAAGCTGGGGCTGGGCGAACTGAAGCTTTCTTT
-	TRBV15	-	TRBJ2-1	CATAGETGSQFF	TGTGCCACCGCGGGGGAGACAGGGTCGCAGTTCTTC